This T cell receptor (beta chain) is from a study of shared clonotypes between healthy human individuals (TCRdb year 2020). Concerning the study at large: The cohort included a few men and a couple of women between 18 and 49 years of age. For each donor, three plates each were used for CD4 naive and CD4 memory, two plates were used for CD8 naive, and one plate was used for CD8 memory. To estimate repertoire size and how much clonotypes are shared between individuals, the study performed deep sequencing of blood TCR repertoires from a handful of healthy adults. Between about 0.85 and 9.5 billion PBMCs per donor were obtained by leukapheresis. To increase sequencing depth and limit assay-specific biases, different laboratories used diverse techniques to prepare libraries and sequence TCR repertoires. The research as a whole found: Based on pairwise subsampling, the degree of clonotype sharing among donors was expected to be affected by sequencing depth. Sampling was restricted to blood, and TCR repertoires in tissue are likely to differ from TCR repertoires in blood. Naive subsets generally had larger estimated clonotype richness than memory subsets did. Across a few donors, around 5% of naive CD4, around 3.5% of naive CD8, under 2.5% of memory CD4, and over 0.35% of memory CD8 clonotypes were shared. Because the study included only a small number of donors, the genetic and exposure-history diversity represented was limited. Even with the large sequencing depth, rarefaction of the sorted-subset datasets indicated that sequencing was incomplete. Higher generation probabilities were observed for clonotypes shared by all four sorted-subset donors than for non-shared clonotypes.

Using the deep immunoSEQ assay, multiplex PCR amplified TCR CDR3 regions from genomic DNA. Extracted genomic DNA from each cell subset was distributed evenly across all wells of several immunoSEQ 96-well plates, and each plate was treated as a replicate. For sorted subsets, approximately 210 ng genomic DNA, equal to 30,000 to 35,000 T cell genomes, was loaded into each replicate PCR. The purified libraries were quantified using a Qubit 3.0 fluorometer, sized with a Bioanalyzer 2100, and then quantified again using the KAPA Library Quantification kit. Every immunoSEQ 96-well plate was sequenced on a separate single-read 150-cycle Illumina NextSeq 550 flow cell. The study's own analysis went as follows. Because only junctional sequences without quality scores were contained in the immunoSEQ output, filtering matching that applied to full-length reads could not be performed. Sequences were annotated with PyIR, a Python wrapper for IgBLAST v1.9, using IMGT germline references to assign V/J genes and CDR3. Reads with weak V/J assignments (E-value above 1e-6), missing CDR3, stop codons, out-of-frame junctions, or ambiguous translated residues were removed. V3J clonotypes were defined as sequences sharing the same inferred V gene, J gene, and CDR3 amino acid sequence. The percentage overlap between two repertoires was calculated by dividing the number of shared unique clonotypes by the size of the smaller repertoire. Three approaches were used to assess repertoire richness: RTK rarefaction, the Chao1 estimator, and Recon v2.1 estimates of unobserved clonotypes. For all TCRbeta clonotypes obtained by the gDNA method from a handful of donors, generation probabilities were computed with OLGA. The source is immuneACCESS, and TCRdb retained only in-frame sequences with V and J called. Part of the clones is not carried over; for the studies checked, unresolved V genes explain less than half of this, and the remainder is unexplained. From that table come the V and J calls and clone size; the DNA was used to work out D and trimming. The sample has around 2,000,000 clones on record, about 95% of them singletons. The ten largest make up under 1.5% of the sample.

The germline ends are 12 bases apart after V is trimmed by 5 bases and J by 1 base. The CDR3 starts with the cysteine, ends with the phenylalanine, and has 13 residues. The only DNA kept is the CDR3, 39 bases in frame from the first base. Via the germline V gene (reference sequence), CDR1 is GTSNPN and CDR2 SVGIG. CD8 naive samples were obtained by positive selection for CCR7 among CD45RO-negative cells, yielding a CD45RA+CCR7+ population from which TemRA cells were excluded. Healthy HIV-negative adults with no recently reported acute infections or vaccinations were included as donors. Only Caucasian adults living in Nashville, Tennessee, USA were represented among the donors. After blood collection by leukapheresis, PBMCs were isolated using Ficoll-Histopaque density gradient centrifugation and then cryopreserved in the vapor phase of liquid nitrogen. Analytical flow cytometry was used to check the purity and quantity of each magnetically sorted T cell population. Each sorted fraction had its genomic DNA isolated and then quantified by UV absorbance on a Nanodrop 2000c.

Concerning this clone itself: Its antigen specificity is not known. No base-level quality is on record; no much larger clone is a single base apart.

The sequenced sample was naive CD8+ T cells sorted from blood. Sample cell subset or site, as interpreted from the label and publication: CD45RA+CCR7+. The chain links TRBV30 with TRBJ2-7, and TRBD2 may be the D gene, going by 7 matching bases. The receptor was isolated from a man in his late teens or twenties in good health. CDR3 reads: CAWERGGSYEQYF. The DNA reads as follows: TGTGCCTGGGAAAGGGGGGGATCCTACGAGCAGTACTTC.